The clone carrying this TCR beta chain was seen just once. The sample is drawn from a study of cytomegalovirus exposure and HLA in healthy donors. Researchers ran the PCR with 60 Vbeta and 13 Jbeta primers. TCRdb keeps only in-frame clones here, not all; method: immunoSEQ multiplex PCR. The data contain about 140,000 clones, roughly 73% of them singletons. Germline CDR1 SGHAT, CDR2 FQNNGV. The CDR3 is made up of 16 amino acids. J was trimmed by 3 bases and V by 2 bases; bases with no gene match: 4. This clonotype was obtained from a middle-aged man in good health and CMV-seronegative. The V and J genes are TRBV11-2 and TRBJ2-1; 10 bases are shared with TRBD2. The sample taken for sequencing was PBMCs. The chain's CDR3 is CASSLIAGGNYNEQFF. In nucleotides, the CDR3 is TGTGCCAGCAGCTTAATAGCGGGGGGCAACTACAATGAGCAGTTCTTC.